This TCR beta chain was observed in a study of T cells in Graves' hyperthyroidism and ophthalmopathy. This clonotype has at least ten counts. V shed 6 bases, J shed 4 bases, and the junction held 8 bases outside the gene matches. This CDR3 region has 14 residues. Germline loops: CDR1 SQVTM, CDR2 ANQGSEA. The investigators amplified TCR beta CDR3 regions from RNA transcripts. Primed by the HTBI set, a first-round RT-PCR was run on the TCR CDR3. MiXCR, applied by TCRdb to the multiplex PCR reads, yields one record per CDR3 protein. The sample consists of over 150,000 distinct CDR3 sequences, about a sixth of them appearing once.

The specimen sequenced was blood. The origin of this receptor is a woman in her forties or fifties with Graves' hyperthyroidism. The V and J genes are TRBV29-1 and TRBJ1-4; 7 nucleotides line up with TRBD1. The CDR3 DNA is TGCAGCGTGGGGGAGGGACAGTTTAATGAAAAACTGTTTTTT. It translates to CSVGEGQFNEKLFF.